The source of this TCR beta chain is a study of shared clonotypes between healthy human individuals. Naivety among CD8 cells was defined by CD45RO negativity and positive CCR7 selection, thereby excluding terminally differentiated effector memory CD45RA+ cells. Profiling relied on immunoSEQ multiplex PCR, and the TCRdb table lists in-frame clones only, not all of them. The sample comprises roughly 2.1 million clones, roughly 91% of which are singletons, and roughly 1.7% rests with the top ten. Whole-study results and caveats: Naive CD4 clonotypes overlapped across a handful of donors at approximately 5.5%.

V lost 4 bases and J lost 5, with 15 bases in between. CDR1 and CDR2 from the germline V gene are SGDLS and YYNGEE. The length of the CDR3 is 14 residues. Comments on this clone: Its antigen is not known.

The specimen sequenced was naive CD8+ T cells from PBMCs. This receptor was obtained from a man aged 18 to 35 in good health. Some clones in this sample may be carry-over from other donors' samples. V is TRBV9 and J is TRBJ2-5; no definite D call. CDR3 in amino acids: CASSPRGGAETQYF. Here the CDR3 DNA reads TGTGCCAGCAGCCCCAGAGGTGGTGCGGAGACCCAGTACTTC.